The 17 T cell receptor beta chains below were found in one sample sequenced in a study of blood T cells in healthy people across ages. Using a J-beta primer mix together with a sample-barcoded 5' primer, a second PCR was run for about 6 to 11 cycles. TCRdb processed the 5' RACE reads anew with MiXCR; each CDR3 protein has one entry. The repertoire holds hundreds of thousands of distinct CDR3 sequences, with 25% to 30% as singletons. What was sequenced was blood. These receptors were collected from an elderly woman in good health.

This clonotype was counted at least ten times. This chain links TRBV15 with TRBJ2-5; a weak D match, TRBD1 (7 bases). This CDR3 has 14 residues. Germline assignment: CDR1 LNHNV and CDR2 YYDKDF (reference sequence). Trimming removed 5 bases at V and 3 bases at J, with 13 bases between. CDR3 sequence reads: CATSALRGEETQYF. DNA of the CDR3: TGTGCCACCAGCGCGCTCAGGGGGGAAGAGACCCAGTACTTC.

The DNA for the CDR3 is TGTGCCAGCAGTTTAGGCGAGGGCAACTTAGAGCAGTACTTC. Encoded protein: CASSLGEGNLEQYF. V is TRBV12-3 or TRBV12-4 and J is TRBJ2-4; tentative D call: TRBD2 (5 bases). The length of the CDR3 is 14 residues. With 1 base removed from V and 13 bases from J, the gap between germline ends came to 17 bases.

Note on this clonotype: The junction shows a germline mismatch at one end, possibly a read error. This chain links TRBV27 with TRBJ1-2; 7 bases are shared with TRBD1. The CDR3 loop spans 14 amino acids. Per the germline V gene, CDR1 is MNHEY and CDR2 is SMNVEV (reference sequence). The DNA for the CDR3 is TGTGCCAGCAGCCCCCGACAGGGAAACTATGGCTACATCTTC. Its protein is CASSPRQGNYGYIF.

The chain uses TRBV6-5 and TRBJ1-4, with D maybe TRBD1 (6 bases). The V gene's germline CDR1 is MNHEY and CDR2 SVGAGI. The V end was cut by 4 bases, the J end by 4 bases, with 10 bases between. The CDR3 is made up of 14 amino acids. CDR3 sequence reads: CASSSDRLNEKLFF. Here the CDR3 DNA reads TGTGCCAGCAGTTCAGACAGGCTTAATGAAAAACTGTTTTTT.

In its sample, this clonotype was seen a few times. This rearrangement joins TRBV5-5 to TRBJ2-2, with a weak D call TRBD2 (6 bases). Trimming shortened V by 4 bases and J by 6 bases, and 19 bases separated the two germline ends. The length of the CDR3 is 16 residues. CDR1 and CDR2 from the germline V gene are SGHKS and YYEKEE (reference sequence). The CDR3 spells CASSPTGTPDPGELFF. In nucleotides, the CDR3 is TGTGCCAGCAGCCCAACCGGGACTCCCGATCCCGGGGAGCTGTTTTTT.

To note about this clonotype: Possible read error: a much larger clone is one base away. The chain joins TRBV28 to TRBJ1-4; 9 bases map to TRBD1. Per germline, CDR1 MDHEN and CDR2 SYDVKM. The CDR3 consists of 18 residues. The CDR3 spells CACSRYRDRVVQHEKLFF. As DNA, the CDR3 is TGTGCCTGCAGTAGGTACCGGGACAGGGTTGTCCAACATGAAAAACTGTTTTTT.

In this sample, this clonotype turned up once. The CDR3 nucleotides read TGCAGTGCAAAACCGACTAGCGGGTGGGAGACCCAGTACTTC. The encoded protein is CSAKPTSGWETQYF. V gene TRBV20-1 combines with J gene TRBJ2-5; 10 bases fit TRBD2. V lost 6 bases and J lost 5; bases outside the gene matches: 9. Germline-derived CDR1 and CDR2 are DFQATT and SNEGSKA (reference sequence). The CDR3 consists of 14 residues.

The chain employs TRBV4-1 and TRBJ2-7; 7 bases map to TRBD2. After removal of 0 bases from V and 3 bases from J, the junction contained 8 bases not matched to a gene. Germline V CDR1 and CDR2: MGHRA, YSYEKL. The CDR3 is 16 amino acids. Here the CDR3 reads CASSQESGGGGYEQYF. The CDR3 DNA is TGCGCCAGCAGCCAAGAGTCGGGGGGTGGCGGCTACGAGCAGTACTTC.

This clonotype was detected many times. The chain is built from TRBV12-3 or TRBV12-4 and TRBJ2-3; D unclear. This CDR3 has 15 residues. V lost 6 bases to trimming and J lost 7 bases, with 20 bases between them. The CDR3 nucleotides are TGTGCCAGCAGCCCCCGTCGTGGGCAAACAAATACGCAGTATTTT. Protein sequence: CASSPRRGQTNTQYF.

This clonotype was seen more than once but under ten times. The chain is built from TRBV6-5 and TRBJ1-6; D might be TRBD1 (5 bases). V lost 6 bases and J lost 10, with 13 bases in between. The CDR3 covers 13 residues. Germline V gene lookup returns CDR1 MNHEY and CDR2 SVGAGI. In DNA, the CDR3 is TGTGCCAGCAGGGCCCAGGGCAGGTCACCCCTCCACTTT. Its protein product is CASRAQGRSPLHF.

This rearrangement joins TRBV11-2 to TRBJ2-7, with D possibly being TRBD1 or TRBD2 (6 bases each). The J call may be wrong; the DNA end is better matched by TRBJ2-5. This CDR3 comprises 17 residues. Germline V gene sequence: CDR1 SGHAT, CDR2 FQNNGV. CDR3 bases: TGTGCCAGCAGCTTAGACCCCCGGGGGCTTCGGGGCGAGACCCAGTACTTC. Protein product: CASSLDPRGLRGETQYF.

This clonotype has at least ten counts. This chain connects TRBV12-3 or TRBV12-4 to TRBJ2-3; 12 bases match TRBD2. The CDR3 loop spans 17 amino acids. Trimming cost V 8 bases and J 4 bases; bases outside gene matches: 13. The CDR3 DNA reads TGTGCCAGCTCAGGGGCCACTAGCGGGGGGCCCCCAGATACGCAGTATTTT. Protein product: CASSGATSGGPPDTQYF.

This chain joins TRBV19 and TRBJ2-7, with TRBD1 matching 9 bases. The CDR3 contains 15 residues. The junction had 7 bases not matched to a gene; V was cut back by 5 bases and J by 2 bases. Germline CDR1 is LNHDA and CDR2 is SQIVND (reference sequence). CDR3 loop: CASSRDRERTYEQYF. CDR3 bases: TGTGCCAGTAGTCGGGACAGGGAACGGACCTACGAGCAGTACTTC.

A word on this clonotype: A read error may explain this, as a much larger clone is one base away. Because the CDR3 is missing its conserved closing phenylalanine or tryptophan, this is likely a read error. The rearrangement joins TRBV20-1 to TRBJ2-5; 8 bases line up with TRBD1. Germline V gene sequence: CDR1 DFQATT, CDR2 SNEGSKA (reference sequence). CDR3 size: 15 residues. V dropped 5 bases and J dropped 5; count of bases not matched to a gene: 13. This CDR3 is CSAPRGSGGVETQYV. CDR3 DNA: TGCAGTGCTCCCCGGGGGTCAGGGGGCGTCGAGACCCAGTACGTC.

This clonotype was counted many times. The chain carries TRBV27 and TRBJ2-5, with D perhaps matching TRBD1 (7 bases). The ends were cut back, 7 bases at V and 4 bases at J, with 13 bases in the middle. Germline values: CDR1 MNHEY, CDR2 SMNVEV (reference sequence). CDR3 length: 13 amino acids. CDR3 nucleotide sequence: TGTGCCAGCAAACACAGGGGACTAGAGACCCAGTACTTC. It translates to CASKHRGLETQYF.

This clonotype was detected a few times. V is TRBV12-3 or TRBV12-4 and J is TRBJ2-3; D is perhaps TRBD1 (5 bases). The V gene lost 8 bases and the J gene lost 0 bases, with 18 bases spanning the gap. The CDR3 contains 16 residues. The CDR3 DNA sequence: TGTGCCAGCTCCTGGGGCTCTCGAGTAAGCACAGATACGCAGTATTTT. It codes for CASSWGSRVSTDTQYF.

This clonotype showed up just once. CDR3 sequence (DNA): TGTGCCAGCAGATTTACAGCGAACACTGAAGCTTTCTTT. Its protein product is CASRFTANTEAFF. The chain employs TRBV3-1 and TRBJ1-1, with unresolved D. The germline V gene has CDR1 LGHDT and CDR2 YNNKEL (reference sequence). The CDR3 runs 13 residues. Trimming cost V 6 bases and J 1 base, with 9 bases left between them.